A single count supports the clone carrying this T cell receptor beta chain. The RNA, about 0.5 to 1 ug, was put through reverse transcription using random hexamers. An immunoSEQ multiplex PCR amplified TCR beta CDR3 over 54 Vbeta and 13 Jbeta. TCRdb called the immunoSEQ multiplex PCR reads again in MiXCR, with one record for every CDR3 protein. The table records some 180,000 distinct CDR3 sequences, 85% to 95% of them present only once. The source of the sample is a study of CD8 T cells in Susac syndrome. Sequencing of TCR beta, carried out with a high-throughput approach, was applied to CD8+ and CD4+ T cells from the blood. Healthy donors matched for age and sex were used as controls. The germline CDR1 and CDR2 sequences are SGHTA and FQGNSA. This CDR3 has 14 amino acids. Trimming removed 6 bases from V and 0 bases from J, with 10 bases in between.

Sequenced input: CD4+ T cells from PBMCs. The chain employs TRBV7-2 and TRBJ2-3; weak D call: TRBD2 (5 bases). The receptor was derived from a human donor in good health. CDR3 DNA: TGTGCCAGCAGGCGGGCCCTAAGCACAGATACGCAGTATTTT. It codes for CASRRALSTDTQYF.